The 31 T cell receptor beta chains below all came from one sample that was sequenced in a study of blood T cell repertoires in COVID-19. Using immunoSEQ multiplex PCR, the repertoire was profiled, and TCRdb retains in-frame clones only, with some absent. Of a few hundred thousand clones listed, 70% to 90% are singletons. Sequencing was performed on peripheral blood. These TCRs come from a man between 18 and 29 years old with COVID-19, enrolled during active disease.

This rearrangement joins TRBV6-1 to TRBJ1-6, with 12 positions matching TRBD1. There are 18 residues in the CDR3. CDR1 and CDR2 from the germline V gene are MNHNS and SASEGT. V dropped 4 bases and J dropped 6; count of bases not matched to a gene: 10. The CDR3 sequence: CASSAVPGQGAGNSPLHF. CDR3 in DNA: TGTGCCAGCAGTGCGGTACCGGGACAGGGGGCGGGTAATTCACCCCTCCACTTT.

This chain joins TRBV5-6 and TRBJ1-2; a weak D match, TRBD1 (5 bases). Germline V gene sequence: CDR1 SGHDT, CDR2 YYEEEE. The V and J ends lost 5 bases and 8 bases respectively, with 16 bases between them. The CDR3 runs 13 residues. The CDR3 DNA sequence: TGTGCCAGCAGAAAGCAGGCAGGGTACGGCTACACCTTC. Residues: CASRKQAGYGYTF.

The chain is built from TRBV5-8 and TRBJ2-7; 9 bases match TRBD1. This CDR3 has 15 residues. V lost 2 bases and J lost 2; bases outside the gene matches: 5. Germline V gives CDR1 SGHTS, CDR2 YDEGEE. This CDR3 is CASSFNRGLTYEQYF. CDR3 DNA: TGTGCCAGCAGCTTTAACAGGGGGCTCACCTACGAGCAGTACTTC.

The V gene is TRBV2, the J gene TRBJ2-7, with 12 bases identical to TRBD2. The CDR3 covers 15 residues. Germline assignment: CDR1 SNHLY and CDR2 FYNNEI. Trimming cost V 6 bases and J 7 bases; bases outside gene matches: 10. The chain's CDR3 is CASSMRLAGVNEQYF. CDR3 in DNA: TGTGCCAGCAGCATGAGACTAGCGGGAGTGAATGAGCAGTACTTC.

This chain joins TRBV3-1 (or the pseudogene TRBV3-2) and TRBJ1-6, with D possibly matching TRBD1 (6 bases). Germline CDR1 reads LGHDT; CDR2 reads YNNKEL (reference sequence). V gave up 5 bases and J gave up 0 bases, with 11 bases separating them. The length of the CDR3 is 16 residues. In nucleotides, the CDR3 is TGTGCCAGCAGCATCGGACAGAGCTCCTATAATTCACCCCTCCACTTT. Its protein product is CASSIGQSSYNSPLHF.

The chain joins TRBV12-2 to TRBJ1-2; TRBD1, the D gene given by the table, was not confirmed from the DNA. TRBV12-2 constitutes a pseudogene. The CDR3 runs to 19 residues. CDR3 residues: CASRSDLPTARAENYGYTF. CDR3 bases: TGTGCAAGTCGCTCCGACCTCCCGACAGCTCGTGCGGAGAACTATGGCTACACCTTC.

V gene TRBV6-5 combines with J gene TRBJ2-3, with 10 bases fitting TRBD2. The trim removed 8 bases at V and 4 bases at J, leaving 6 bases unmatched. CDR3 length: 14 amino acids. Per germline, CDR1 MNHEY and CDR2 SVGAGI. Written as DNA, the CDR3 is TGTGCCAGCTCGTACGGGACTAGCGCAGATACGCAGTATTTT. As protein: CASSYGTSADTQYF.

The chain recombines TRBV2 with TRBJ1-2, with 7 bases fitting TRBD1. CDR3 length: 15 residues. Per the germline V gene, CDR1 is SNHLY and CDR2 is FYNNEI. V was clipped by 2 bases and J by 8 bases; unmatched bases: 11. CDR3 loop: CASSESAGQAMGYTF. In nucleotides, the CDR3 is TGTGCCAGCAGTGAATCGGCAGGACAGGCAATGGGCTACACCTTC.

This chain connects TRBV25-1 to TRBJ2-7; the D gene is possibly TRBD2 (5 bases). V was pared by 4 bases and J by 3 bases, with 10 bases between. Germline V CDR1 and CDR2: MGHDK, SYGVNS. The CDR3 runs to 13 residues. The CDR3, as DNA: TGTGCCAGCAGTGTTGGAGGCCTCTACGAGCAGTACTTC. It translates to CASSVGGLYEQYF.

The CDR3: CASSIVAGVLPGELFF. In DNA form, the CDR3 reads TGTGCCAGTAGTATAGTCGCGGGAGTCCTCCCCGGGGAGCTGTTTTTT. This chain connects TRBV19 to TRBJ2-2; 7 bases map to TRBD2. The CDR3 length is 16 residues. In germline, CDR1 is LNHDA, CDR2 SQIVND (reference sequence). The junction had 8 bases not matched to a gene; V was cut back by 1 base and J by 6 bases.

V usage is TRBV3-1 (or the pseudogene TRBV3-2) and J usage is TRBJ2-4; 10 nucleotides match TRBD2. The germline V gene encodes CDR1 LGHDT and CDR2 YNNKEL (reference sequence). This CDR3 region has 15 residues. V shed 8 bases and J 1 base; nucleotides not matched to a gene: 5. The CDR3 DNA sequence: TGTGCCAGCGCCGGGACTAGCGAGGCCAAAAACATTCAGTACTTC. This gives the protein CASAGTSEAKNIQYF.

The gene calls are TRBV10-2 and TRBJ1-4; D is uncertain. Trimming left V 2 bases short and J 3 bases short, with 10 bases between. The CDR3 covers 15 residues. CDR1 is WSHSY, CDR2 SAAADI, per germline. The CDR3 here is CASSEDRVANEKLFF. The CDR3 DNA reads TGCGCCAGCAGTGAGGACCGGGTGGCTAATGAAAAACTGTTTTTT.

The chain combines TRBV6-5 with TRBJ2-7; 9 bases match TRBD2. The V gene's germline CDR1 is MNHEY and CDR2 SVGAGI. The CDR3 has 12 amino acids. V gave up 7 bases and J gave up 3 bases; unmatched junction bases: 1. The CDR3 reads CASMRGGYEQYF. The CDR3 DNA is TGTGCCAGCATGCGGGGGGGCTACGAGCAGTACTTC.

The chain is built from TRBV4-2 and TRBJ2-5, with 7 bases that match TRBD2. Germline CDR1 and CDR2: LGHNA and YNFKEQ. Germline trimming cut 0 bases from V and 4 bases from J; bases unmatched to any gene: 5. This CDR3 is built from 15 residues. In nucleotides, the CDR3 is TGTGCCAGCAGCCAAGATCGGGGGGTGGGAGAGACCCAGTACTTC. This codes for CASSQDRGVGETQYF.

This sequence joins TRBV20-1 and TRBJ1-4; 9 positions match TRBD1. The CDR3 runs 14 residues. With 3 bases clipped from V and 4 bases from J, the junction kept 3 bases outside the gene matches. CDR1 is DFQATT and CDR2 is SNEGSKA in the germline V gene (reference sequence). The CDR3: CSASGTGINEKLFF. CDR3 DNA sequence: TGCAGTGCTAGTGGGACAGGGATTAATGAAAAACTGTTTTTT.

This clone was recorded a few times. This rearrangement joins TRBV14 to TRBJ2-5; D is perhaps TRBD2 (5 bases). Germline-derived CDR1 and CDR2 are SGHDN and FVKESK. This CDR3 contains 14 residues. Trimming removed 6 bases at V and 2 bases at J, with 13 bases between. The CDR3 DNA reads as TGTGCCAGCAGTCGCGGACTTTTGCAAGAGACCCAGTACTTC. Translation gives CASSRGLLQETQYF.

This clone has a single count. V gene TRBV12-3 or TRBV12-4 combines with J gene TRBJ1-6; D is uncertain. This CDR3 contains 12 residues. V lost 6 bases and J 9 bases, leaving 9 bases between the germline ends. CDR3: CASRRASSPLHF. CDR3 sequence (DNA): TGTGCCAGCAGGCGAGCTTCTTCACCCCTCCACTTT.

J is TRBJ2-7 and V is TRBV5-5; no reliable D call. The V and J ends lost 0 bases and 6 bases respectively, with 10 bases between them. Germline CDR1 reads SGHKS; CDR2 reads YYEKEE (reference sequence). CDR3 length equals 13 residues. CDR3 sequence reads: CASSLAPEIEQYF. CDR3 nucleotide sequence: TGTGCCAGCAGCTTGGCTCCTGAGATCGAGCAGTACTTC.

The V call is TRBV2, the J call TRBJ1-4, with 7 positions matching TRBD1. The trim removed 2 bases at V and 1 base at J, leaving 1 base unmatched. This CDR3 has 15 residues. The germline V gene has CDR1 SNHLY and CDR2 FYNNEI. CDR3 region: CASSEWTGTNEKLFF. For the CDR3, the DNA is TGTGCCAGCAGTGAATGGACAGGAACTAATGAAAAACTGTTTTTT.

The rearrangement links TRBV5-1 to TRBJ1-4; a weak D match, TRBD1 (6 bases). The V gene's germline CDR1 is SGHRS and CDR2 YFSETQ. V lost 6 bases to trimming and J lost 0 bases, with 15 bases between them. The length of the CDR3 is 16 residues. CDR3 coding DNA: TGCGCCAGCAAACCCGGGACACCCACAACTAATGAAAAACTGTTTTTT. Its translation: CASKPGTPTTNEKLFF.

This CDR3 reads CASSYPQARVGEKLFF. CDR3 DNA sequence: TGTGCCAGCAGTTACCCCCAAGCGAGGGTAGGCGAAAAACTGTTTTTT. V gene TRBV6-6 combines with J gene TRBJ1-4, with unresolved D. Germline CDR1 is MNHNY and CDR2 is SVGAGI (reference sequence). This CDR3 contains 16 residues. V dropped 2 bases and J dropped 8 bases, with 18 bases sitting between them.

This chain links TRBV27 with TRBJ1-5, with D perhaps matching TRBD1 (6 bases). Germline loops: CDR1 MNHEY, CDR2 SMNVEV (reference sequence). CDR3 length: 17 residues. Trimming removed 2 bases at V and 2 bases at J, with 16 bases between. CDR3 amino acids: CASSLEGVGGGNQPQHF. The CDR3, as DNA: TGTGCCAGCAGTTTAGAGGGGGTGGGGGGGGGCAATCAGCCCCAGCATTTT.

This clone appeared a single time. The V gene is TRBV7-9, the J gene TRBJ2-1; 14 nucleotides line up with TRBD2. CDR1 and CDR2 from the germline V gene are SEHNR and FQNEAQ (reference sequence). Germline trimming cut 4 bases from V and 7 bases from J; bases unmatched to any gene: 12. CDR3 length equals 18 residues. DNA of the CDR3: TGTGCCAGCAGCTCGACTAGCGGGGGGGCCAAATTAGTGAATGAGCAGTTCTTC. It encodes CASSSTSGGAKLVNEQFF.

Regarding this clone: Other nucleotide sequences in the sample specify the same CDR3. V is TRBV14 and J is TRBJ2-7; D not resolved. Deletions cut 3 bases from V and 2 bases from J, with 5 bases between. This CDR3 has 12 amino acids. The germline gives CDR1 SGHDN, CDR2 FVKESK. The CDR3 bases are TGTGCCAGCAGCCAGGGCGCCTACGAGCAGTACTTC. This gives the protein CASSQGAYEQYF.

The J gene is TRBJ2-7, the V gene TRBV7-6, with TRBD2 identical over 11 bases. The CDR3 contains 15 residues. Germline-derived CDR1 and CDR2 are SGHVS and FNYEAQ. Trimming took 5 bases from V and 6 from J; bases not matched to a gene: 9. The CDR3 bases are TGTGCCAGCAGCGCCGGGACTAGCGGAGAAGGCGAGCAGTACTTC. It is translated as CASSAGTSGEGEQYF.

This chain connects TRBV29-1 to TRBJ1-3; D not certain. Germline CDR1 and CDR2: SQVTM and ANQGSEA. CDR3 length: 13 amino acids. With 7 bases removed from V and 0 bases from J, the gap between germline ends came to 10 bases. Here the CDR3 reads CSALGDSGNTIYF. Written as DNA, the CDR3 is TGCAGCGCCCTCGGTGACTCTGGAAACACCATATATTTT.

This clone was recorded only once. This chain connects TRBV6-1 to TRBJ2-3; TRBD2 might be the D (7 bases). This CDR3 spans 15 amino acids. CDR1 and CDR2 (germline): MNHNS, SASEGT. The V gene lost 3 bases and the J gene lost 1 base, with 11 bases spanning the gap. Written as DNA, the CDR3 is TGTGCCAGCAGTGACCGGGGGGCTCGCACAGATACGCAGTATTTT. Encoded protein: CASSDRGARTDTQYF.

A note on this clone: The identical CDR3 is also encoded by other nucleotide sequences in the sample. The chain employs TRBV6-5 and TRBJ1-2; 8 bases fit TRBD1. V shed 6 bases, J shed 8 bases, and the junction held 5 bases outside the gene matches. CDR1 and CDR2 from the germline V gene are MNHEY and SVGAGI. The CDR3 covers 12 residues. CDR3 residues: CASSQTGGGYTF. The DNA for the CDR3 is TGTGCCAGCAGCCAAACAGGGGGAGGCTACACCTTC.

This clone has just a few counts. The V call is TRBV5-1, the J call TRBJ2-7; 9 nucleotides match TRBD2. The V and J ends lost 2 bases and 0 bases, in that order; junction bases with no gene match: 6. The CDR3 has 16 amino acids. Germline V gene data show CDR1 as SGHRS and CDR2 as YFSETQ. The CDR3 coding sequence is TGCGCCAGCAGCTTAGCTAGCGGGATGAGCTCCTACGAGCAGTACTTC. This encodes CASSLASGMSSYEQYF.

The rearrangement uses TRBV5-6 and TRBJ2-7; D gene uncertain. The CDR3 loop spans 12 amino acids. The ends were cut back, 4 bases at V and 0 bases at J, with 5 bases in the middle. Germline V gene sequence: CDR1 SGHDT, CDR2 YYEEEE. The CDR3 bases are TGTGCCAGCAGCGCCAGCTCCTACGAGCAGTACTTC. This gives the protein CASSASSYEQYF.

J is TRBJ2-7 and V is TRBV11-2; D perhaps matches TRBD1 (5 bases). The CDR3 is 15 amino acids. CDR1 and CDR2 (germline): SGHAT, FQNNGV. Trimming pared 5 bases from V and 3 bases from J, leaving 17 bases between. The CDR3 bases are TGTGCCAGCAGCCCCATACGTGGCAGGGTCTACGAGCAGTACTTC. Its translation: CASSPIRGRVYEQYF.